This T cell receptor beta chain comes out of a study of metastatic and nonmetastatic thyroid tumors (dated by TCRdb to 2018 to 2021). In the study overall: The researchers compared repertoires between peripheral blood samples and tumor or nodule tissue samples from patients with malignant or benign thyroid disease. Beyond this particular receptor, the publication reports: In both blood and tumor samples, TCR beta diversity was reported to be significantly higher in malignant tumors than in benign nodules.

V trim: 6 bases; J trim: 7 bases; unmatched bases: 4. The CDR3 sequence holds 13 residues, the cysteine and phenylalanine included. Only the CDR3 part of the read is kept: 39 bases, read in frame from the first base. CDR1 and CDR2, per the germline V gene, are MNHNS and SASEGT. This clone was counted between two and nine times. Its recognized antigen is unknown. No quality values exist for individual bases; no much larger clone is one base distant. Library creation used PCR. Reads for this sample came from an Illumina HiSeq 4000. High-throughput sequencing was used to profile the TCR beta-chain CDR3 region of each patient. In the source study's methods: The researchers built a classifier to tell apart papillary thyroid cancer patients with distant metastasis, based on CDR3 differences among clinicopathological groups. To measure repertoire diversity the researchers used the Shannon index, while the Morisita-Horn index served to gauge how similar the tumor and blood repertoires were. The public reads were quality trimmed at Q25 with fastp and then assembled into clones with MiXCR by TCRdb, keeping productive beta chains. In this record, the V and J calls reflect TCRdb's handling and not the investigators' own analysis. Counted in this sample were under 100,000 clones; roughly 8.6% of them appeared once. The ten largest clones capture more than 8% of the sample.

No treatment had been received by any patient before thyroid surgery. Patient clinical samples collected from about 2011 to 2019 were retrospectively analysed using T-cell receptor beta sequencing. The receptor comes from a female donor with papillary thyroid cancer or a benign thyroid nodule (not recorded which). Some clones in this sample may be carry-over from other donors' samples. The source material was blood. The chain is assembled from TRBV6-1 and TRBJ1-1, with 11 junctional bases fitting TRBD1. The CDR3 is CASSRTGGNEAFF. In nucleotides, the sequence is TGTGCCAGCAGCAGGACAGGGGGCAATGAAGCTTTCTTT.